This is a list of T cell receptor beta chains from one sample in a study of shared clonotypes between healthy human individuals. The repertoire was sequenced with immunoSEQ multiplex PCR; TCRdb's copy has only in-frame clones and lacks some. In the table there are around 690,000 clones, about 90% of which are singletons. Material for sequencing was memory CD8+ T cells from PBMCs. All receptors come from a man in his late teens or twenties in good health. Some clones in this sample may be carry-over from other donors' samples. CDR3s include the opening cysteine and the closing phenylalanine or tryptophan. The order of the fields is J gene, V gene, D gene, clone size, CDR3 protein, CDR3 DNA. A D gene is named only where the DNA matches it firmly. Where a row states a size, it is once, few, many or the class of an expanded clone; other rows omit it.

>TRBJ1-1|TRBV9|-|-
CASSVEGQPPNTEAFF
TGTGCCAGCAGCGTAGAAGGACAACCTCCGAACACTGAAGCTTTCTTT
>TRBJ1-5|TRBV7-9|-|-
CASSPWGNQPQHF
TGTGCCAGCAGCCCCTGGGGCAATCAGCCCCAGCATTTT
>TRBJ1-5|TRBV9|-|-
CASSVGNGRNQPQHF
TGTGCCAGCAGCGTAGGAAATGGGCGCAATCAGCCCCAGCATTTT
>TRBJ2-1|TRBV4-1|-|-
CASSQVGLLAGNEQFF
TGCGCCAGCAGCCAAGTTGGCCTCCTCGCGGGCAATGAGCAGTTCTTC
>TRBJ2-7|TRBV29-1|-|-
CSGRAGDEQYF
TGCAGCGGACGAGCTGGGGACGAGCAGTACTTC
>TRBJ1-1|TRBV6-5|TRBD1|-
CASSLHHQGENTEAFF
TGTGCCAGCAGTTTACACCACCAGGGGGAGAACACTGAAGCTTTCTTT
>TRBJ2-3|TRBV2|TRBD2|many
CASSGAGTDTQYF
TGTGCCAGCAGCGGAGCGGGGACAGATACGCAGTATTTT
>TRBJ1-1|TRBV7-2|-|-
CASSPPLVPEAFF
TGTGCCAGCAGCCCCCCCCTTGTCCCTGAAGCTTTCTTT
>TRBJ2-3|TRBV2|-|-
CASSEEGGAVPTDTQYF
TGTGCCAGCAGTGAAGAGGGGGGCGCCGTTCCCACAGATACGCAGTATTTT
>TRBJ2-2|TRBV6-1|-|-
CASSEEIRRGGELFF
TGTGCCAGCAGTGAAGAGATTCGGCGGGGCGGGGAGCTGTTTTTT